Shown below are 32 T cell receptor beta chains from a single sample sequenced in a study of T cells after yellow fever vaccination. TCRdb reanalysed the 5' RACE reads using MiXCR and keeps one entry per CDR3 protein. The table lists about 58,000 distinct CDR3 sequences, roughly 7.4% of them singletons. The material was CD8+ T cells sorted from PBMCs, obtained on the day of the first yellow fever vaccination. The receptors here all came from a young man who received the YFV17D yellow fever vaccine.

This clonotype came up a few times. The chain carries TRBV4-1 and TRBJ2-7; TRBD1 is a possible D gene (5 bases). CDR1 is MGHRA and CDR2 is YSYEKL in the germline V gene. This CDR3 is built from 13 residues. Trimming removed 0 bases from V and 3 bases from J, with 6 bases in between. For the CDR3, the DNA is TGCGCCAGCAGCCAAGATGACAGCTACGAGCAGTACTTC. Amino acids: CASSQDDSYEQYF.

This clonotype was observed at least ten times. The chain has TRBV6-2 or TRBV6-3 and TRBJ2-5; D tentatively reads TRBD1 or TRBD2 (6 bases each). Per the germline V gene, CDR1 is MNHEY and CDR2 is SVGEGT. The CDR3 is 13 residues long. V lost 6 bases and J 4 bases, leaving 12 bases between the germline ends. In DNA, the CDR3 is TGTGCCAGCAGCCGGAGGGGGTCAGAGACCCAGTACTTC. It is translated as CASSRRGSETQYF.

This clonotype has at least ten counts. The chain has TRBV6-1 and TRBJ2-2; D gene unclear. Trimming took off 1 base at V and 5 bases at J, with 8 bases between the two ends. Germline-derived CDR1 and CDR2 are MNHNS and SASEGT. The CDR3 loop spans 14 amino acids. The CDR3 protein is CASSEGAETGELFF. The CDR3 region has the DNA TGTGCCAGCAGTGAAGGGGCAGAAACCGGGGAGCTGTTTTTT.

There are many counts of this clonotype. CDR3 DNA sequence: TGTGCCAGCAGTCTAGAGACGTATGAGACCCAGTACTTC. This sequence encodes CASSLETYETQYF. The chain joins TRBV28 to TRBJ2-5; D gene uncertain. The CDR3 contains 13 residues. V shed 5 bases and J shed 5 bases, with 12 bases lying between them. Germline V gene lookup returns CDR1 MDHEN and CDR2 SYDVKM.

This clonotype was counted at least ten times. The CDR3 reads CASRRGQGEAFF. The CDR3 DNA follows: TGTGCCAGCAGGCGGGGACAGGGGGAAGCTTTCTTT. The chain links TRBV12-3 or TRBV12-4 to TRBJ1-1, with 10 positions matching TRBD1. The CDR3 spans 12 residues. V lost 6 bases to trimming and J lost 8 bases; unmatched junction nucleotides: 3.

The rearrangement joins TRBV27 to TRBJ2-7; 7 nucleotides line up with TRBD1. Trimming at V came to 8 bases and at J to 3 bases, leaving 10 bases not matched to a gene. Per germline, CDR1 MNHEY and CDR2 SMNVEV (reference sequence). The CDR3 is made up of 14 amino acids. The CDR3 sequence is CASRLGPGGYEQYF. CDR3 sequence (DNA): TGTGCCAGCCGATTAGGGCCAGGGGGCTACGAGCAGTACTTC.

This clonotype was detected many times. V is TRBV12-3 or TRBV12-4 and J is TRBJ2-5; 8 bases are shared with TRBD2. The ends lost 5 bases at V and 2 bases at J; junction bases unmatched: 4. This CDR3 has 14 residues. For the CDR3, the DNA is TGTGCCAGCAGTCTTAGCGGGGCTCAAGAGACCCAGTACTTC. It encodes CASSLSGAQETQYF.

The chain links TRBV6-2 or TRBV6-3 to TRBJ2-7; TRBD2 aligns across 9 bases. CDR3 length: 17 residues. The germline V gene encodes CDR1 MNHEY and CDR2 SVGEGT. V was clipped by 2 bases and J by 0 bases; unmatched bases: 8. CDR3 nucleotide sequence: TGTGCCAGCAGTTACCTCCCAGCGGGGGGAAGCTCCTACGAGCAGTACTTC. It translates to CASSYLPAGGSSYEQYF.

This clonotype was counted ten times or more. The CDR3 loop reads CASSLGYPGEQYF. CDR3 nucleotides: TGCGCCAGCAGCCTGGGGTACCCGGGCGAGCAGTACTTC. V usage is TRBV5-1 and J usage is TRBJ2-7, with D hard to call. The CDR3 is 13 amino acids. Germline V gene sequence: CDR1 SGHRS, CDR2 YFSETQ. V was cut by 4 bases and J by 6 bases, with 14 bases left in between.

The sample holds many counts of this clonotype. CDR3 amino acids: CASSLEGTGGHGEQYF. The CDR3 region has the DNA TGTGCCAGCAGCTTGGAGGGGACAGGGGGCCATGGCGAGCAGTACTTC. The chain links TRBV5-6 to TRBJ2-7; 12 nucleotides agree with TRBD1. With 0 bases clipped from V and 6 bases from J, the junction kept 7 bases outside the gene matches. The CDR3 totals 16 residues. Germline assignment: CDR1 SGHDT and CDR2 YYEEEE.

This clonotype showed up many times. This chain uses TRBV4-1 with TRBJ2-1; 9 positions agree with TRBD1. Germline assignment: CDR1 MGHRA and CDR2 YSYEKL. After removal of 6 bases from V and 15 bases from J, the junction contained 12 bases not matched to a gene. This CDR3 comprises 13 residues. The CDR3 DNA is TGCGCCAGCAGTCAACAGTGGGGGACAGGGCTGTTCTTC. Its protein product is CASSQQWGTGLFF.

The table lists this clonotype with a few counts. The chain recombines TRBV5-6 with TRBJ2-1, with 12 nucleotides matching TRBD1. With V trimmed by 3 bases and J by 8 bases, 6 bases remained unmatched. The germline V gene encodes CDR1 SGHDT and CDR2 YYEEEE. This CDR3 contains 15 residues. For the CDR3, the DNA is TGTGCCAGCAGCTGGGGGACAGGGGGCTTTTATGAGCAGTTCTTC. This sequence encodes CASSWGTGGFYEQFF. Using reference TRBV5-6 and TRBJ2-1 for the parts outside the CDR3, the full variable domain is DAGVTQSPTHLIKTRGQQVTLRCSPKSGHDTVSWYQQALGQGPQFIFQYYEEEERQRGNFPDRFSGHQFPNYSSELNVNALLLGDSALYLCASSWGTGGFYEQFFGPGTRLTVL.

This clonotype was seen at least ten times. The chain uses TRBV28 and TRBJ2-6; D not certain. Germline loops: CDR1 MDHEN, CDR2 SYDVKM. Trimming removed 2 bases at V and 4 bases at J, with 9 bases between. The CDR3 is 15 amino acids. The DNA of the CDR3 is TGTGCCAGCAGTTTACTAGTGGCCGGGGCCAACGTCCTGACTTTC. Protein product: CASSLLVAGANVLTF.

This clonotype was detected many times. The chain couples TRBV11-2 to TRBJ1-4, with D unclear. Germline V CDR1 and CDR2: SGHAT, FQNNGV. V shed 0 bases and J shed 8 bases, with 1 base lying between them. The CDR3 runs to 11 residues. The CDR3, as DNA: TGTGCCAGCAGCTTAGACGAAAAACTGTTTTTT. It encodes CASSLDEKLFF.

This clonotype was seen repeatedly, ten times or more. The CDR3 region has the DNA TGTGCCAGCCACGGGGGCCGTGGAGCTTTCTTT. Its translation is CASHGGRGAFF. J is TRBJ1-1 and V is TRBV2; maybe TRBD1 (6 bases). The length of the CDR3 is 11 residues. Per the germline V gene, CDR1 is SNHLY and CDR2 is FYNNEI. The V end was cut by 8 bases, the J end by 10 bases, with 14 bases between.

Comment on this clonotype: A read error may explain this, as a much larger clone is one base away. CDR3 region: CSVEGKTEAFF. For the CDR3, the DNA is TGCAGCGTTGAGGGGAAAACTGAAGCTTTCTTT. The rearrangement joins TRBV29-1 to TRBJ1-1; the D is unclear. The V gene's germline CDR1 is SQVTM and CDR2 ANQGSEA. This CDR3 is 11 amino acids long. V was shortened by 3 bases and J by 5 bases, with 7 bases between the two germline ends.

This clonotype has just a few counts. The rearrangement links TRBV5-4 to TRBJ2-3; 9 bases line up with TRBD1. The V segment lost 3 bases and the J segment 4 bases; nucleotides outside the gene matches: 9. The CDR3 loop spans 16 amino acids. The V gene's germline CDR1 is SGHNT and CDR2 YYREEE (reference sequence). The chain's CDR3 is CASSSGDRAAADTQYF. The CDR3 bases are TGTGCCAGCAGCTCGGGGGACAGGGCAGCAGCAGATACGCAGTATTTT. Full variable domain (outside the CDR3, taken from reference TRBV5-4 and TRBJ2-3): ETGVTQSPTHLIKTRGQQVTLRCSSQSGHNTVSWYQQALGQGPQFIFQYYREEENGRGNFPPRFSGLQFPNYSSELNVNALELDDSALYLCASSSGDRAAADTQYFGPGTRLTVL.

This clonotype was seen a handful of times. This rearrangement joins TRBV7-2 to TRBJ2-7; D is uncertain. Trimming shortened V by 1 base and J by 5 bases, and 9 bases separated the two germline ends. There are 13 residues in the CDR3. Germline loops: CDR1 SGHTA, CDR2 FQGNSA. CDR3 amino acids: CASSLGLGDEQYV. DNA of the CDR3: TGTGCCAGCAGCTTAGGTTTGGGTGACGAGCAGTACGTC.

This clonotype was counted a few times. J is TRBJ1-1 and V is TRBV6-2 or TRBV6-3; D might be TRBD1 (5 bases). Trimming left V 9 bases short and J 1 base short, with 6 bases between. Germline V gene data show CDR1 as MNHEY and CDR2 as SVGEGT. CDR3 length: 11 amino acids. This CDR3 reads CASGQNTEAFF. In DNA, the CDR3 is TGTGCCAGTGGACAGAACACTGAAGCTTTCTTT.

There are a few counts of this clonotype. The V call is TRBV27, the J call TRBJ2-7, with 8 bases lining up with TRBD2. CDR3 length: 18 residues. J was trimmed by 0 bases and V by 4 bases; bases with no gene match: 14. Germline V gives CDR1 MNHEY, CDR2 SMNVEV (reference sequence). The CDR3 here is CASSSQGAGGASSYEQYF. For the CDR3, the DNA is TGTGCCAGCAGTTCCCAGGGTGCCGGGGGGGCCAGCTCCTACGAGCAGTACTTC.

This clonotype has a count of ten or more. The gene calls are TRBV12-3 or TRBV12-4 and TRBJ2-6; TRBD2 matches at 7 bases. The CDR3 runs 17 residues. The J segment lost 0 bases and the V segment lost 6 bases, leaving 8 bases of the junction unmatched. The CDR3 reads CASSFGGVPSGANVLTF. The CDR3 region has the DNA TGTGCCAGCAGCTTTGGGGGGGTTCCCTCTGGGGCCAACGTCCTGACTTTC.

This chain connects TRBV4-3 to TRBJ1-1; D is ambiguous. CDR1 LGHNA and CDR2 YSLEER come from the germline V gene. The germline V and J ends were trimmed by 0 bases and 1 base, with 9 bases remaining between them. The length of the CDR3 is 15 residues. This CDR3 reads CASSQDRAANTEAFF. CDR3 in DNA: TGCGCCAGCAGCCAAGATCGGGCCGCGAACACTGAAGCTTTCTTT.

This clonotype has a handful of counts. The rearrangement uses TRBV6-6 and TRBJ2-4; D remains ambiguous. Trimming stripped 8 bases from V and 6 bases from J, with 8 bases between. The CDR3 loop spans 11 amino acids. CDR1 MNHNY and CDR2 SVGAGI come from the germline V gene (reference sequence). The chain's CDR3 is CASERGNIQYF. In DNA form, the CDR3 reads TGTGCCAGCGAGCGTGGAAACATTCAGTACTTC.

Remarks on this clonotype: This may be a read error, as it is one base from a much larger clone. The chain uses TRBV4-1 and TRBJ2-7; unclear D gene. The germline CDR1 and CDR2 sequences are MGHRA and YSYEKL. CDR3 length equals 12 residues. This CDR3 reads CTSSQDLNEQYF. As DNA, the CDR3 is TGCACCAGCAGCCAAGATTTAAACGAGCAGTACTTC.

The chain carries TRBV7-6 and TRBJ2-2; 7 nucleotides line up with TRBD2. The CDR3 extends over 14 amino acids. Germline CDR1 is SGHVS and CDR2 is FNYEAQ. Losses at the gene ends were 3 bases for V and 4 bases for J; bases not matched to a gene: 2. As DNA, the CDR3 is TGTGCCAGCAGCTTGTGGGAGGGCACCGGGGAGCTGTTTTTT. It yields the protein CASSLWEGTGELFF.

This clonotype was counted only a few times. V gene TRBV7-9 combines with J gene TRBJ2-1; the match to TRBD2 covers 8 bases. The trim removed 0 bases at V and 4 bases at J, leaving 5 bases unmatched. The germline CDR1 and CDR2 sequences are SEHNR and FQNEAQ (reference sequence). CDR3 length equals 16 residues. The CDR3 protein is CASSLARGAPYNEQFF. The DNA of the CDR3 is TGTGCCAGCAGCTTAGCGCGGGGGGCCCCGTACAATGAGCAGTTCTTC.

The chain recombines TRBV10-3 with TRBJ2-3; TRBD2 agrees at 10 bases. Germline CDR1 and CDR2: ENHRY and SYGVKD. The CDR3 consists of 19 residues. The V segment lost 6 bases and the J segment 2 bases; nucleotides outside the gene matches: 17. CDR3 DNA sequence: TGTGCCATCAGCGGGGAGATAGCGGGGGGCCCCTCCCTCACAGATACGCAGTATTTT. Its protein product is CAISGEIAGGPSLTDTQYF.

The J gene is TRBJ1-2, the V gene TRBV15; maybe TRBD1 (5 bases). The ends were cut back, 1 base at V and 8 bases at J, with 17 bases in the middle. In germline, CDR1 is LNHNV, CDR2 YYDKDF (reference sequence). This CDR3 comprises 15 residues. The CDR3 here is CATSRGKDSVDGYTF. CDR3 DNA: TGTGCCACCAGCAGAGGTAAAGACAGCGTGGACGGCTACACCTTC.

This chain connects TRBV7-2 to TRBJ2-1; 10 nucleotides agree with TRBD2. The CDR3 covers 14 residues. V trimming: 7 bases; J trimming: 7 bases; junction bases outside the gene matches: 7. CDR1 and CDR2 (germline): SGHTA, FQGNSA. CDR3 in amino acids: CASIKRGGRNEQFF. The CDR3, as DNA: TGTGCCAGCATCAAGCGGGGGGGGCGGAATGAGCAGTTCTTC.

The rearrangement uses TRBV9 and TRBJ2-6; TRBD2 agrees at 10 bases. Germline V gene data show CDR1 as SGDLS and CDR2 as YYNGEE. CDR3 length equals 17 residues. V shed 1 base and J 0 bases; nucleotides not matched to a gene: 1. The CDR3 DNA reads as TGTGCCAGCAGCGTAACTAGCGGGATCTCTGGGGCCAACGTCCTGACTTTC. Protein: CASSVTSGISGANVLTF.

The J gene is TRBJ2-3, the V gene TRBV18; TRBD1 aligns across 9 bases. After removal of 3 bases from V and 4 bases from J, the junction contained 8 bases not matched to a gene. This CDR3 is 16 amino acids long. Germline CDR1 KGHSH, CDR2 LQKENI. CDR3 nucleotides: TGTGCCAGCTCACCCGGACAGGGGTTGGTGGCAGATACGCAGTATTTT. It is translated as CASSPGQGLVADTQYF.

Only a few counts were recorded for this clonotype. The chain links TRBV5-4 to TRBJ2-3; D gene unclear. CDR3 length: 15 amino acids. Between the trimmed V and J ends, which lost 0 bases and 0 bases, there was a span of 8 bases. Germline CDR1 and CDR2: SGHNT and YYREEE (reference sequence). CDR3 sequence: CASSLEASSTDTQYF. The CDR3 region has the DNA TGTGCCAGCAGCTTGGAGGCCTCTAGCACAGATACGCAGTATTTT.